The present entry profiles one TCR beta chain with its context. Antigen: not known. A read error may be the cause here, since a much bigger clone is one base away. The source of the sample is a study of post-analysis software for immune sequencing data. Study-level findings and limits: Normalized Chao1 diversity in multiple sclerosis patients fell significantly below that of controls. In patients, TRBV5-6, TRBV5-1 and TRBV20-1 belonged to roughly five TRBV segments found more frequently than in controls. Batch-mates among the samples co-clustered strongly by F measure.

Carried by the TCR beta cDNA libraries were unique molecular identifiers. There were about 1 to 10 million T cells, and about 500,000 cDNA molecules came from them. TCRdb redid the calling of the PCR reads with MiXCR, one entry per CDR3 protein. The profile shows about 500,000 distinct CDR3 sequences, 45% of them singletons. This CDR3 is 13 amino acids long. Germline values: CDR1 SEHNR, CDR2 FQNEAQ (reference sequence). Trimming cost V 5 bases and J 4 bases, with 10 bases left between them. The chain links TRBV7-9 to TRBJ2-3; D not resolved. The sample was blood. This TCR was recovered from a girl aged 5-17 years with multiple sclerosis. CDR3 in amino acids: CASSEARSDTQYF. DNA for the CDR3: TGTGCCAGCAGCGAAGCGCGGTCAGATACGCAGTATTTT.